Listed below are T cell receptor beta chains from one sample, sequenced in a study of identical twins. TCRdb reprocessed the 5' RACE reads with MiXCR, giving one entry per CDR3 protein. The sample has just under 550,000 distinct CDR3 sequences; roughly 15% are singletons. These records were also assigned to another study, of yellow fever vaccine responses in identical twins.

The sample consisted of CD4+ T cells sorted from blood. These receptors came from a woman aged 18-35 years in good health. Each CDR3 is given with its conserved first and last residue. The D gene is left open where the match is weak. Where a row states a size, it is once, few, many or the class of an expanded clone; other rows omit it.

.	few	14	TRBV6-1	TRBJ1-1	CASTHGGLLAEAFF	TGTGCCAGCACCCATGGGGGCCTACTCGCTGAAGCTTTCTTT
.	.	17	TRBV12-3/TRBV12-4	TRBJ2-4	CASIHGAGEGAKNIQYF	TGTGCCAGCATCCACGGGGCAGGGGAGGGGGCCAAAAACATTCAGTACTTC
.	.	14	TRBV10-3	TRBJ2-7	CAISAPQKGYEQYF	TGTGCCATCAGTGCGCCCCAGAAGGGCTACGAGCAGTACTTC
.	few	13	TRBV5-1	TRBJ2-1	CASSLGVWDEQFF	TGCGCCAGCTCGCTGGGAGTTTGGGATGAGCAGTTCTTC
.	many	16	TRBV7-6	TRBJ2-1	CASSPRVVSTHNEQFF	TGTGCCAGCAGCCCCAGGGTAGTAAGCACACACAATGAGCAGTTCTTC
TRBD2	few	15	TRBV20-1	TRBJ2-7	CSARVGLAGVYEQYF	TGCAGTGCTAGAGTGGGACTAGCGGGAGTATACGAGCAGTACTTC
.	.	15	TRBV28	TRBJ2-6	CASSLWGGGANVLTF	TGTGCCAGCAGTCTGTGGGGTGGCGGGGCCAACGTCCTGACTTTC
.	few	16	TRBV15	TRBJ2-7	CATSRASPATPYEQYF	TGTGCCACCAGCAGAGCGAGTCCGGCAACACCCTACGAGCAGTACTTC
.	few	14	TRBV6-1	TRBJ2-2	CASSEGSSPGELFF	TGTGCCAGCAGTGAAGGAAGCTCCCCCGGGGAGCTGTTTTTT
.	few	14	TRBV28	TRBJ2-7	CASSLVGVGYEQYF	TGTGCCAGCAGTTTAGTAGGGGTGGGCTACGAGCAGTACTTC
TRBD2	many	15	TRBV12-3/TRBV12-4	TRBJ2-1	CASSYGGLADNEQFF	TGTGCCAGCAGCTACGGGGGACTAGCGGACAATGAGCAGTTCTTC
.	.	13	TRBV3-1	TRBJ1-2	CASSPVGAYGYTF	TGTGCCAGCAGCCCCGTGGGGGCCTATGGCTACACCTTC
TRBD2	.	17	TRBV5-1	TRBJ2-1	CASSYQGSGLRGDRQFF	TGCGCCAGCAGCTATCAGGGTTCAGGCCTGCGGGGGGATCGGCAGTTCTTC
TRBD2	.	15	TRBV6-2/TRBV6-3	TRBJ2-1	CASSRGGALYNEQFF	TGTGCCAGCAGCCGCGGGGGGGCCTTATACAATGAGCAGTTCTTC
.	.	14	TRBV11-3	TRBJ2-1	CASSLDSLENEQFF	TGTGCCAGCAGCTTAGATAGTCTCGAGAATGAGCAGTTCTTC
.	many	17	TRBV24-1	TRBJ2-4	CATSDSEGRGTKNIQYF	TGTGCCACCAGTGATTCTGAAGGCAGGGGAACCAAAAACATTCAGTACTTC
TRBD2	few	19	TRBV20-1	TRBJ2-1	CSARGSGTSGRSAYNEQFF	TGCAGTGCTAGAGGGTCCGGGACTAGCGGGAGGTCGGCCTACAATGAGCAGTTCTTC
.	many	18	TRBV12-3/TRBV12-4	TRBJ2-1	CASSFFILAVSSYNEQFF	TGTGCCAGCAGTTTCTTTATACTTGCGGTTAGCTCCTACAATGAGCAGTTCTTC
TRBD1	.	14	TRBV20-1	TRBJ2-2	CSAKLTGVTGELFF	TGCAGTGCTAAATTGACAGGGGTCACCGGGGAGCTGTTTTTT
TRBD2	.	15	TRBV14	TRBJ2-1	CASSHGTSQYNEQFF	TGTGCCAGCAGCCACGGGACTAGTCAGTACAATGAGCAGTTCTTC
.	.	15	TRBV5-1	TRBJ2-2	CASSLEQGFSGELFF	TGCGCCAGCAGCTTGGAACAGGGTTTTTCCGGGGAGCTGTTTTTT
.	.	11	TRBV12-3/TRBV12-4	TRBJ2-2	CASGDTGELFF	TGTGCCAGCGGGGACACCGGGGAGCTGTTTTTT
.	.	16	TRBV6-1	TRBJ2-1	CASSPRIGGSYNEQFF	TGTGCCAGCAGTCCCCGGATAGGGGGCTCCTACAATGAGCAGTTCTTC
TRBD2	.	13	TRBV29-1	TRBJ2-5	CSVRSSGQETQYF	TGCAGCGTTAGGTCTAGCGGACAAGAGACCCAGTACTTC
.	few	17	TRBV12-3/TRBV12-4	TRBJ2-1	CASSLPREGRTAHEQFF	TGTGCCAGCAGTTTGCCCCGAGAGGGTAGGACAGCTCATGAGCAGTTCTTC
.	.	11	TRBV7-9	TRBJ2-7	CASSPLSEQYF	TGTGCCAGCAGCCCGCTGAGCGAGCAGTACTTC
.	.	15	TRBV20-1	TRBJ2-5	CSAVNLGQPEETQYF	TGCAGTGCTGTTAATCTTGGACAGCCCGAAGAGACCCAGTACTTC
.	.	13	TRBV12-3/TRBV12-4	TRBJ2-5	CASSRLVGETQYF	TGTGCCAGCAGTCGACTAGTGGGAGAGACCCAGTACTTC
TRBD2	.	16	TRBV28	TRBJ2-5	CASSLLGLAVQETQYF	TGTGCCAGCAGTTTATTGGGACTAGCGGTACAAGAGACCCAGTACTTC
.	.	15	TRBV5-1	TRBJ2-1	CASSSGRATYNEQFF	TGCGCCAGCAGCTCGGGACGGGCGACCTACAATGAGCAGTTCTTC
.	few	14	TRBV10-2	TRBJ2-5	CASRGSGVSETQYF	TGCGCCAGCAGGGGATCGGGGGTTTCAGAGACCCAGTACTTC
TRBD1	.	14	TRBV4-1	TRBJ1-2	CASSQFTGGDGYTF	TGCGCCAGCAGCCAATTTACAGGGGGGGATGGCTACACCTTC
TRBD1	.	14	TRBV7-2	TRBJ2-5	CASSPGQLYVTQYF	TGTGCCAGCAGCCCGGGACAGCTGTATGTGACCCAGTACTTC
TRBD1	few	12	TRBV10-3	TRBJ1-1	CASGQGEAEAFF	TGTGCCTCCGGACAGGGGGAGGCTGAAGCTTTCTTT
TRBD2	.	16	TRBV5-1	TRBJ2-1	CASSLAGGAGYNEQFF	TGCGCCAGCAGCTTGGCCGGGGGGGCGGGATACAATGAGCAGTTCTTC
.	.	15	TRBV27	TRBJ2-2	CASSWNTGGTGELFF	TGTGCCAGCAGTTGGAATACAGGCGGCACCGGGGAGCTGTTTTTT
TRBD2	many	15	TRBV6-1	TRBJ2-2	CASSSSSGNTGELFF	TGTGCCAGCAGTAGCTCTAGCGGGAACACCGGGGAGCTGTTTTTT
.	few	16	TRBV5-1	TRBJ1-2	CASSLESGSSNYGYTF	TGCGCCAGCAGCTTGGAGTCAGGATCGTCAAACTATGGCTACACCTTC
.	.	16	TRBV5-4	TRBJ2-1	CASSLAGGRSYNEQFF	TGTGCCAGCAGCTTGGCCGGGGGAAGGTCCTACAATGAGCAGTTCTTC
.	.	13	TRBV10-3	TRBJ2-2	CASRAGAVGELFF	TGTGCCAGCCGGGCAGGGGCTGTCGGGGAGCTGTTTTTT
.	.	17	TRBV5-1	TRBJ2-5	CASSLVLAGLGQETQYF	TGCGCCAGCAGCTTGGTGCTGGCGGGGTTAGGCCAAGAGACCCAGTACTTC
.	.	14	TRBV7-6	TRBJ2-5	CASSYAPLPETQYF	TGTGCCAGCAGCTATGCCCCTCTTCCAGAGACCCAGTACTTC
.	few	14	TRBV20-1	TRBJ2-2	CSAIHNRGTGELFF	TGCAGTGCTATTCATAACCGGGGCACCGGGGAGCTGTTTTTT
TRBD2	few	16	TRBV7-8	TRBJ2-3	CASTHRRGGGTDTQYF	TGTGCCAGCACTCACCGACGGGGCGGGGGGACAGATACGCAGTATTTT
.	.	17	TRBV2	TRBJ2-6	CASSEGRRNSGANVLTF	TGTGCCAGCAGTGAAGGCCGGAGAAACTCTGGGGCCAACGTCCTGACTTTC
.	few	14	TRBV2	TRBJ2-3	CASSALTGADTQYF	TGTGCCAGCAGTGCCTTGACGGGCGCAGATACGCAGTATTTT
.	few	15	TRBV20-1	TRBJ2-3	CSARGVSPVTDTQYF	TGCAGTGCTAGAGGGGTTAGCCCCGTGACAGATACGCAGTATTTT
.	few	15	TRBV2	TRBJ2-1	CASKTTLGIENEQFF	TGTGCCAGCAAGACGACATTGGGGATAGAAAATGAGCAGTTCTTC
.	.	12	TRBV20-1	TRBJ1-2	CSASRQSYGYTF	TGCAGTGCTAGTAGACAGAGCTATGGCTACACCTTC
TRBD2	few	13	TRBV10-3	TRBJ2-1	CAISESGRGEQFF	TGTGCCATCAGTGAAAGCGGGAGGGGCGAGCAGTTCTTC
TRBD2	few	15	TRBV20-1	TRBJ2-1	CSARGGTSGYNEQFF	TGCAGTGCTAGAGGGGGGACTAGCGGTTACAATGAGCAGTTCTTC
TRBD1	.	13	TRBV12-5	TRBJ1-1	CASAMAGGGEAFF	TGTGCTAGTGCCATGGCAGGGGGGGGTGAAGCTTTCTTT